The rows below give T cell receptor beta chains drawn from one sample of a study of glioma-infiltrating T cells after dendritic cell vaccination. Data came from immunoSEQ multiplex PCR; TCRdb stores just in-frame clones and leaves some out. The sample records roughly 88,000 clones, 75% to 90% being singletons. This specimen was blood, taken after dendritic cell vaccination. These receptors were taken from a human donor with glioblastoma. Each CDR3 is given with its conserved first and last residue. Each record gives: V gene, D gene, J gene, CDR3 protein. A D gene is named only where the DNA matches it firmly.

V: TRBV7-2
D: NA
J: TRBJ1-1
CDR3: CASSFAGSTEAFF

V: TRBV13
D: NA
J: TRBJ1-2
CDR3: CASSLQWGRRGYTF

V: TRBV7-5
D: NA
J: TRBJ2-7
CDR3: CARSDSLGGSGTYEQYF

V: TRBV27
D: NA
J: TRBJ1-1
CDR3: CASSLRPQAEGFF

V: TRBV30
D: TRBD1
J: TRBJ1-3
CDR3: CAWSAGQKYWNTIYF

V: TRBV5-1
D: NA
J: TRBJ2-2
CDR3: CASSGSNTGELFF

V: TRBV6-1
D: TRBD1
J: TRBJ2-1
CDR3: CASSLGQGSYNEQFF

V: TRBV25-1
D: TRBD2
J: TRBJ2-3
CDR3: CASSDGQRGGPGTDTQYF

V: TRBV10-3
D: NA
J: TRBJ2-3
CDR3: CAIKSGFGTDTQYF

V: TRBV25-1
D: NA
J: TRBJ1-2
CDR3: CASSERGTDGYTF

V: TRBV6-1
D: TRBD2
J: TRBJ2-5
CDR3: CASSRVAGEETQYF

V: TRBV7-8
D: TRBD2
J: TRBJ2-3
CDR3: CASSPRLAGGADTQYF

V: TRBV5-1
D: TRBD2
J: TRBJ2-7
CDR3: CASSFNAPAGTTYEQYF

V: TRBV4-1
D: TRBD2
J: TRBJ2-7
CDR3: CASSQGPSRGEQYF

V: TRBV28
D: NA
J: TRBJ1-2
CDR3: CASSLKGYGYTF

V: TRBV25-1
D: NA
J: TRBJ2-3
CDR3: CASSQPGSTDTQYF

V: TRBV28
D: TRBD1
J: TRBJ1-2
CDR3: CASSPGTDYGYTF

V: TRBV6-5
D: NA
J: TRBJ2-1
CDR3: CASSYGSGNYNEQFF

V: TRBV7-2
D: TRBD2
J: TRBJ2-3
CDR3: CASEPGGGDTQYF

V: TRBV5-1
D: TRBD2
J: TRBJ2-1
CDR3: CASSSATSGTYNEQFF

V: TRBV7-9
D: NA
J: TRBJ1-3
CDR3: CASSLRARQLGNTIYF

V: TRBV5-4
D: TRBD1
J: TRBJ1-4
CDR3: CASTQDRGDEKLFF

V: TRBV5-4
D: NA
J: TRBJ1-1
CDR3: CASSLAAGVNTEAFF

V: TRBV7-6
D: NA
J: TRBJ2-7
CDR3: CASSLGGGAPSYEQYF

V: TRBV19
D: TRBD1
J: TRBJ1-6
CDR3: CASSIPEGAGHSPLHF

V: TRBV7-2
D: NA
J: TRBJ1-2
CDR3: CASSLGGRGYTF

V: TRBV25-1
D: TRBD2
J: TRBJ2-5
CDR3: CASSVEGGPVETQYF

V: TRBV5-1
D: NA
J: TRBJ1-1
CDR3: CASSVVNTEAFF

V: TRBV7-3
D: NA
J: TRBJ2-3
CDR3: CASSFLEGNTQYF

V: TRBV9
D: NA
J: TRBJ1-2
CDR3: CASSASQGFYGYTF

V: TRBV6-5
D: TRBD1
J: TRBJ1-1
CDR3: CASSYYGQAHTEAFF

V: TRBV19
D: NA
J: TRBJ1-5
CDR3: CASSIGGLGNQPQHF

V: TRBV25-1
D: NA
J: TRBJ1-2
CDR3: CASSEPTAYGYTF

V: TRBV7-7
D: NA
J: TRBJ2-5
CDR3: CASSLWLSAGASLEQYF

V: TRBV27
D: NA
J: TRBJ2-5
CDR3: CASSLSRDSQPQYF

V: TRBV11-1
D: NA
J: TRBJ2-3
CDR3: CASSLVGPRRGDTQYF

V: TRBV6-6
D: NA
J: TRBJ1-5
CDR3: CASSYQGSNQPQHF

V: TRBV7-2
D: TRBD1
J: TRBJ1-3
CDR3: CASSLSYSTGIGGNTIYF

V: TRBV9
D: NA
J: TRBJ2-2
CDR3: CASSVTGNTGELFF

V: TRBV7-6
D: TRBD2
J: TRBJ2-1
CDR3: CASSSHPLAGAYNEQFF

V: TRBV7-8
D: TRBD1
J: TRBJ2-1
CDR3: CASSHPRGQGVGEQFF

V: TRBV5-3
D: TRBD1
J: TRBJ1-2
CDR3: CARSSTGQANYGYTF

V: TRBV5-6
D: TRBD2
J: TRBJ2-1
CDR3: CASSLRTRSYNEQFF

V: TRBV4-1
D: TRBD2
J: TRBJ2-7
CDR3: CASSQGRLASWGEQYF

V: TRBV6-5
D: NA
J: TRBJ1-4
CDR3: CASSLRRGAEKLFF

V: TRBV11-2
D: NA
J: TRBJ2-7
CDR3: CASSSSYEQYF

V: TRBV7-2
D: TRBD1
J: TRBJ1-1
CDR3: CASSLGQGKSEAFF